This T cell receptor (beta chain) emerged from a study of control samples from healthy donors and cancer patients. Assay used: immunoSEQ multiplex PCR; TCRdb lists only in-frame clones, some missing. The data show about 170,000 clones, roughly 91% seen once. Trimming cost V 5 bases and J 0 bases, with 8 bases left between them. The CDR3 contains 15 residues. Germline CDR1 MNHEY, CDR2 SMNVEV (reference sequence). The V and J genes are TRBV27 and TRBJ2-6; the D gene is possibly TRBD2 (5 bases). This sequence originates from a young woman in good health. The sample comprised blood. The CDR3 reads CASSVRGSGANVLTF. CDR3 DNA: TGTGCCAGCAGTGTTCGGGGCTCTGGGGCCAACGTCCTGACTTTC. The whole variable domain, remainder taken from reference TRBV27 and TRBJ2-6, is EAQVTQNPRYLITVTGKKLTVTCSQNMNHEYMSWYRQDPGLGLRQIYYSMNVEVTDKGDVPEGYKVSRKEKRNFPLILESPSPNQTSLYFCASSVRGSGANVLTFGAGSRLTVL.